The following is a T cell receptor (beta chain) sequence with its context. Its antigen is not identified. The data were produced by immunoSEQ multiplex PCR, yet TCRdb's version contains in-frame clones alone and is incomplete. The sample contains roughly 99,000 clones, approximately 93% of which appear only once. This sample was included in a study of Tregs in tolerant kidney transplant recipients. Study findings and constraints: Donor-specific Treg expansion exceeded global Treg expansion in tolerant patients, suggesting antigen drive. The most relevant donor-specific Treg TCRbeta repertoire apparently came from expansion with activated donor B cells.

Per the germline V gene, CDR1 is MNHEY and CDR2 is SMNVEV (reference sequence). V gave up 3 bases and J gave up 5 bases, with 13 bases separating them. This CDR3 has 14 amino acids. The sequences come from CD4+ T cells from blood, collected before the transplant. The V call is TRBV27, the J call TRBJ1-2; possible D gene TRBD1, 6 bases. The origin of this receptor is a human donor who received a combined kidney and bone marrow transplant. CDR3 region: CASSLGQGPYGYTF. The CDR3 DNA reads as TGTGCCAGCAGTTTGGGGCAGGGGCCTTATGGCTACACCTTC.